Shown below are 22 T cell receptor beta chains from a single sample sequenced in a study of T cell responses to AZD1222 COVID-19 vaccine. Libraries were prepared by immunoSEQ multiplex PCR; TCRdb keeps only in-frame clonotypes and omits some of them. The table lists 150,000 to 200,000 clones, approximately 94% of them singletons. The sequenced sample was peripheral blood, obtained on day 0 of AZD1222 vaccination. Receptor source: an adult in good health.

The chain recombines TRBV4-1 with TRBJ2-1, with 10 nucleotides matching TRBD2. Trimming removed 4 bases from V and 9 bases from J; junction bases left unmatched: 9. The CDR3 totals 15 residues. Per the germline V gene, CDR1 is MGHRA and CDR2 is YSYEKL. In DNA form, the CDR3 reads TGCGCCAGCAGCCCGGTAGCGGGAGGTCGCGGTGAGCAGTTCTTC. Translating it yields CASSPVAGGRGEQFF.

CDR3 nucleotide sequence: TGTGCCAGCAGCCCTGGAGGCTCCTGGAATGAGCAGTTCTTC. Translation gives CASSPGGSWNEQFF. This chain uses TRBV3-1 (or the pseudogene TRBV3-2) with TRBJ2-1, with D maybe TRBD2 (5 bases). Germline values: CDR1 LGHDT, CDR2 YNNKEL (reference sequence). V was pared by 4 bases and J by 7 bases, with 14 bases between. This CDR3 comprises 14 residues.

V is TRBV24-1 and J is TRBJ1-2; TRBD1 aligns across 7 bases. There are 14 residues in the CDR3. With V trimmed by 5 bases and J by 6 bases, 8 bases remained unmatched. The V gene's germline CDR1 is KGHDR and CDR2 SFDVKD. The CDR3 region has the DNA TGTGCCACCAGTGCAGGGGGAGAAAGAAATGGCTACACCTTC. This sequence encodes CATSAGGERNGYTF.

This clone was observed once. The junction departs from the called germline gene at one end, perhaps through a read error. This chain uses TRBV5-1 with TRBJ2-1; D might be TRBD2 (6 bases). The CDR3 has 13 amino acids. The germline V gene has CDR1 SGHRS and CDR2 YFSETQ. The CDR3 is CASSWDSNNEQFF. In DNA form, the CDR3 reads TGCGCCAGCAGCTGGGACTCCAACAATGAGCAGTTCTTC.

This sequence joins TRBV7-9 and TRBJ2-1; 7 nucleotides line up with TRBD2. Germline CDR1 SEHNR, CDR2 FQNEAQ (reference sequence). This CDR3 comprises 13 residues. J gave up 4 bases and V 6 bases, and 3 bases lay outside the gene matches. The CDR3 loop reads CASSRGEYNEQFF. Here the CDR3 DNA reads TGTGCCAGCAGTCGGGGGGAATACAATGAGCAGTTCTTC.

The V and J genes are TRBV7-8 and TRBJ2-3, with 8 bases lining up with TRBD1. This CDR3 is 16 amino acids long. CDR1 and CDR2 from the germline V gene are SGHVS and FQNEAQ. Losses at the gene ends were 5 bases for V and 0 bases for J; bases not matched to a gene: 7. DNA of the CDR3: TGTGCCAGCAGCCCGTGGACAGGGATAAGCACAGATACGCAGTATTTT. It yields the protein CASSPWTGISTDTQYF. The complete variable domain, with remaining parts taken from reference TRBV7-8 and TRBJ2-3, reads GAGVSQSPRYKVAKRGQDVALRCDPISGHVSLFWYQQALGQGPEFLTYFQNEAQLDKSGLPSDRFFAERPEGSVSTLKIQRTQQEDSAVYLCASSPWTGISTDTQYFGPGTRLTVL.

The J gene is TRBJ2-3, the V gene TRBV9; maybe TRBD2 (6 bases). V lost 4 bases to trimming and J lost 3 bases, with 15 bases between them. CDR3 length equals 15 residues. Germline CDR1 reads SGDLS; CDR2 reads YYNGEE. The CDR3 DNA reads as TGTGCCAGCAGCCTGGAGGGGCGCTGGACAGATACGCAGTATTTT. The encoded protein is CASSLEGRWTDTQYF.

This rearrangement joins TRBV28 to TRBJ1-5; no clear D. The V gene's germline CDR1 is MDHEN and CDR2 SYDVKM. Trimming removed 6 bases from V and 7 bases from J, with 10 bases in between. CDR3 length: 12 amino acids. The CDR3 coding sequence is TGTGCCAGCAGGGAGACGGGCCAGCCCCAGCATTTT. Translated: CASRETGQPQHF.

The rearrangement links TRBV19 to TRBJ2-5; 9 bases agree with TRBD1. This CDR3 has 14 amino acids. With 10 bases clipped from V and 5 bases from J, the junction kept 11 bases outside the gene matches. CDR1 and CDR2 (germline): LNHDA, SQIVND (reference sequence). CDR3: CATTATGGMETQYF. The CDR3 DNA reads TGTGCCACGACCGCGACAGGGGGTATGGAGACCCAGTACTTC. The full variable domain, its missing parts supplied by reference TRBV19 and TRBJ2-5, is DGGITQSPKYLFRKEGQNVTLSCEQNLNHDAMYWYRQDPGQGLRLIYYSQIVNDFQKGDIAEGYSVSREKKESFPLTVTSAQKNPTAFYLCATTATGGMETQYFGPGTRLLVL.

The rearrangement uses TRBV28 and TRBJ2-1, with TRBD2 identical over 9 bases. The CDR3 consists of 17 residues. Germline lookup yields CDR1 MDHEN and CDR2 SYDVKM. With 3 bases clipped from V and 8 bases from J, the junction kept 14 bases outside the gene matches. The CDR3 protein is CASSFLEGLAPGDEQFF. The CDR3 nucleotides read TGTGCCAGCAGTTTCTTGGAAGGACTAGCGCCAGGGGATGAGCAGTTCTTC. The full variable domain, its missing parts supplied by reference TRBV28 and TRBJ2-1, is DVKVTQSSRYLVKRTGEKVFLECVQDMDHENMFWYRQDPGLGLRLIYFSYDVKMKEKGDIPEGYSVSREKKERFSLILESASTNQTSMYLCASSFLEGLAPGDEQFFGPGTRLTVL.

The chain employs TRBV5-1 and TRBJ2-3; TRBD2 is a possible D gene (5 bases). Germline lookup yields CDR1 SGHRS and CDR2 YFSETQ. The CDR3 has 14 amino acids. The V gene lost 0 bases and the J gene lost 4 bases, with 9 bases spanning the gap. CDR3 in DNA: TGCGCCAGCAGCTTGGGCGGAGGAGCAGATACGCAGTATTTT. This codes for CASSLGGGADTQYF.

V is TRBV28 and J is TRBJ2-7; D possibly uses TRBD1 or TRBD2 (6 bases each). The CDR3 is 16 residues long. V shed 5 bases and J shed 3 bases, with 20 bases lying between them. The germline V gene has CDR1 MDHEN and CDR2 SYDVKM. CDR3 sequence reads: CASSENRGRGNYEQYF. The CDR3 nucleotides read TGTGCCAGCAGTGAGAACCGGGGGCGCGGAAACTACGAGCAGTACTTC.

This clone has just one count. This sequence joins TRBV7-9 and TRBJ1-5, with 7 positions matching TRBD1. The CDR3 sequence is 14 residues long. The germline CDR1 and CDR2 sequences are SEHNR and FQNEAQ (reference sequence). The trim removed 1 base at V and 8 bases at J, leaving 5 bases unmatched. CDR3 coding DNA: TGTGCCAGCAGCTTAGTAGGGGGCCTCGAGCCCCAGCATTTT. Protein: CASSLVGGLEPQHF.

The CDR3 nucleotides are TGTGCCAGCAGTTTTTCTTCTACAGGGGTTGGTGGCTACACCTTC. It encodes CASSFSSTGVGGYTF. The chain recombines TRBV6-5 with TRBJ1-2; 7 nucleotides match TRBD1. This CDR3 spans 15 amino acids. V dropped 4 bases and J dropped 7; count of bases not matched to a gene: 12. Germline CDR1 MNHEY, CDR2 SVGAGI.

CDR3 residues: CATSDRGSYGYTF. The CDR3 region has the DNA TGTGCCACGAGCGACAGGGGATCCTATGGCTACACCTTC. The genes are TRBV24-1 and TRBJ1-2; TRBD1 agrees at 8 bases. Germline values: CDR1 KGHDR, CDR2 SFDVKD. V shed 10 bases, J shed 4 bases, and the junction held 7 bases outside the gene matches. The CDR3 covers 13 residues.

The CDR3 bases are TGTGCCAGCAGTTTATTAGGCGCTAGCGGCCTCTACGAGCAGTACTTC. Translating it yields CASSLLGASGLYEQYF. The chain has TRBV28 and TRBJ2-7; 7 bases align to TRBD2. J lost 3 bases, V lost 1 base, and 9 bases had no gene match. The CDR3 runs to 16 residues. Germline V gives CDR1 MDHEN, CDR2 SYDVKM.

This rearrangement joins TRBV5-1 to TRBJ1-1; possibly TRBD1 for D (6 bases). CDR3 length: 14 residues. Per the germline V gene, CDR1 is SGHRS and CDR2 is YFSETQ. Trimming shortened V by 2 bases and J by 1 base, and 9 bases separated the two germline ends. CDR3 amino acids: CASSLGGANTEAFF. Here the CDR3 DNA reads TGCGCCAGCAGCTTAGGGGGGGCGAACACTGAAGCTTTCTTT.

This chain links TRBV7-9 with TRBJ1-6, with TRBD1 matching over 7 bases. The V gene end was trimmed by 0 bases and the J gene end by 9 bases; junction bases not matched to a gene: 5. CDR3 length equals 15 residues. In germline, CDR1 is SEHNR, CDR2 FQNEAQ (reference sequence). The CDR3 loop is CASSLAGRGPSPLHF. CDR3 sequence (DNA): TGTGCCAGCAGCTTAGCAGGGAGGGGGCCTTCACCCCTCCACTTT.

This clone was counted a single time. J is TRBJ2-5 and V is TRBV27; D is perhaps TRBD2 (6 bases). The V end lost 6 bases, the J end lost 2 bases, and 16 bases lay between the germline ends. Germline V gene sequence: CDR1 MNHEY, CDR2 SMNVEV (reference sequence). The CDR3 totals 15 residues. The CDR3 is CASRPGDGKQETQYF. The DNA for the CDR3 is TGTGCCAGCAGGCCGGGAGACGGCAAACAAGAGACCCAGTACTTC.

This chain uses TRBV4-1 with TRBJ2-7; D may correspond to TRBD1 or TRBD2 (5 bases each). CDR1 and CDR2 (germline): MGHRA, YSYEKL. The CDR3 runs 16 residues. V lost 0 bases and J 6 bases, leaving 18 bases between the germline ends. The CDR3 region has the DNA TGCGCCAGCAGCCAAGATTTTACATTAGGGACCCTCGAGCAGTACTTC. Translating it yields CASSQDFTLGTLEQYF.

J is TRBJ1-1 and V is TRBV24-1, with no clear D. The germline gives CDR1 KGHDR, CDR2 SFDVKD. This CDR3 contains 13 residues. Deletions cut 6 bases from V and 1 base from J, with 8 bases between. DNA for the CDR3: TGTGCCACCAGTAGAGAGGGGAACACTGAAGCTTTCTTT. Its protein product is CATSREGNTEAFF.

The chain carries TRBV27 and TRBJ2-3; D unclear. V was shortened by 6 bases and J by 2 bases, with 12 bases between the two germline ends. CDR1 MNHEY and CDR2 SMNVEV come from the germline V gene (reference sequence). The CDR3 runs 14 residues. The DNA of the CDR3 is TGTGCCAGCAGGTTTCAAATGACCACAGATACGCAGTATTTT. Translating it yields CASRFQMTTDTQYF.